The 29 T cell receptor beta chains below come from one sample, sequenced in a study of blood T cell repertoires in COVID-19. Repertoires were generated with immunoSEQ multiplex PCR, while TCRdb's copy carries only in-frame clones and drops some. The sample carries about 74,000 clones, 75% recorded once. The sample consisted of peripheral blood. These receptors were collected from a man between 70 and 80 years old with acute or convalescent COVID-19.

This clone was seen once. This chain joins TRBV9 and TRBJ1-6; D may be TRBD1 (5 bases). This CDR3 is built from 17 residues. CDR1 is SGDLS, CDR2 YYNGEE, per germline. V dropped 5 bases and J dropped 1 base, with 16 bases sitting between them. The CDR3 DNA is TGTGCCAGCAGTGACCCAGGGTTAGGATCCTATAATTCACCCCTCCACTTT. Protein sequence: CASSDPGLGSYNSPLHF.

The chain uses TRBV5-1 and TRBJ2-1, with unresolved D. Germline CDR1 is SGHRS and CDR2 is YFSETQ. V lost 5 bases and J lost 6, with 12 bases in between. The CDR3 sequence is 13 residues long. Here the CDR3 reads CASSIWLRNEQFF. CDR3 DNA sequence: TGCGCCAGCAGTATCTGGCTCCGCAATGAGCAGTTCTTC. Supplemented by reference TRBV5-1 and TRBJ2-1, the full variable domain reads KAGVTQTPRYLIKTRGQQVTLSCSPISGHRSVSWYQQTPGQGLQFLFEYFSETQRNKGNFPGRFSGRQFSNSRSEMNVSTLELGDSALYLCASSIWLRNEQFFGPGTRLTVL.

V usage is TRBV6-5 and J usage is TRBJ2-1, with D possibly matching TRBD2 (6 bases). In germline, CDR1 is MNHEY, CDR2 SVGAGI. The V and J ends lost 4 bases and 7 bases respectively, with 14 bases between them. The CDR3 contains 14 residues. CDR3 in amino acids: CASSSTLAGNEQFF. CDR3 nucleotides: TGTGCCAGCAGTTCCACACTAGCTGGAAATGAGCAGTTCTTC.

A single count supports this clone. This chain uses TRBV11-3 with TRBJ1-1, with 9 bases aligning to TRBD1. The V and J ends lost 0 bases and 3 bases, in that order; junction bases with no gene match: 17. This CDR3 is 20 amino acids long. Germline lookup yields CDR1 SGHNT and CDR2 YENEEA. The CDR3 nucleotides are TGTGCCAGCAGCTTAGAAGGGGGACAGGGAGATGTCGAGCAGGACACTGAAGCTTTCTTT. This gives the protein CASSLEGGQGDVEQDTEAFF.

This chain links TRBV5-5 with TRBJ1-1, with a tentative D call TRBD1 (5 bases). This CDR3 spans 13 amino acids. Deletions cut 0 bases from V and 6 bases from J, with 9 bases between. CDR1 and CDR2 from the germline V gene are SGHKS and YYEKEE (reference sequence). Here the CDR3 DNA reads TGTGCCAGCAGCTTGGGAGCAGGGTCTGAAGCTTTCTTT. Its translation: CASSLGAGSEAFF.

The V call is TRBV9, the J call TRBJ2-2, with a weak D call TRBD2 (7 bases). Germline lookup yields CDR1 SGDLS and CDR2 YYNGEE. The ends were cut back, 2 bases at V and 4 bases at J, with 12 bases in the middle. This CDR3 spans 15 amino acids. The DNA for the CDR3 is TGTGCCAGCAGCGTTGGGGGGGCGTCCACCGGGGAGCTGTTTTTT. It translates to CASSVGGASTGELFF.

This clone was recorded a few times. CDR3 coding DNA: TGTGCCAGCAGCCAAGGCTCGACAGGCGGGCCCCAGCATTTT. Translated: CASSQGSTGGPQHF. The rearrangement joins TRBV3-1 (or the pseudogene TRBV3-2) to TRBJ1-5; perhaps TRBD1 as D (6 bases). In germline, CDR1 is LGHDT, CDR2 YNNKEL (reference sequence). With 1 base removed from V and 9 bases from J, the gap between germline ends came to 13 bases. This CDR3 has 14 residues.

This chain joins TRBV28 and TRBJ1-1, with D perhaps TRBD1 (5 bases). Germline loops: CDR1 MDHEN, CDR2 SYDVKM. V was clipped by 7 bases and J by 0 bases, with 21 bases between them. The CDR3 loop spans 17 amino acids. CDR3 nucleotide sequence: TGTGCCAGCATTCCCTGGACACCACAACTTATGAACACTGAAGCTTTCTTT. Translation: CASIPWTPQLMNTEAFF.

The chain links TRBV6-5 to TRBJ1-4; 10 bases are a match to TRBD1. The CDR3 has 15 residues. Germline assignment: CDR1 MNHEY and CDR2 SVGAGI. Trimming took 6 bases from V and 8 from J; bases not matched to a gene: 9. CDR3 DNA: TGTGCCAGCAGGGGTGGACAGGGGGGGGACGAAAAACTGTTTTTT. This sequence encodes CASRGGQGGDEKLFF.

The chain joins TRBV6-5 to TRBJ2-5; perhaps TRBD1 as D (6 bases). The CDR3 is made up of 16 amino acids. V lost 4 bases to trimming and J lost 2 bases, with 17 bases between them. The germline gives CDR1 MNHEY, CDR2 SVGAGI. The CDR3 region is CASSSTTIGQQETQYF. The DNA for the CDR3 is TGTGCCAGCAGTTCTACAACAATCGGACAGCAAGAGACCCAGTACTTC.

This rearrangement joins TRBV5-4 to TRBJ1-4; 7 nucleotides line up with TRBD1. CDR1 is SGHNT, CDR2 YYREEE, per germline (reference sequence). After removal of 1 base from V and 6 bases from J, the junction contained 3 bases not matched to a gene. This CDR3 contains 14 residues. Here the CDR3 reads CASSLKGGDEKLFF. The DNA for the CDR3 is TGTGCCAGCAGCTTGAAAGGGGGCGATGAAAAACTGTTTTTT.

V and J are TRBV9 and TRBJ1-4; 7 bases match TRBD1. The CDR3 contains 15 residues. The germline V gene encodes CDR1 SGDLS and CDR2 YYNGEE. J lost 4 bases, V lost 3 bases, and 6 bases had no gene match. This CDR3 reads CASSEWTGLNEKLFF. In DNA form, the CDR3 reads TGTGCCAGCAGCGAATGGACAGGCCTTAATGAAAAACTGTTTTTT.

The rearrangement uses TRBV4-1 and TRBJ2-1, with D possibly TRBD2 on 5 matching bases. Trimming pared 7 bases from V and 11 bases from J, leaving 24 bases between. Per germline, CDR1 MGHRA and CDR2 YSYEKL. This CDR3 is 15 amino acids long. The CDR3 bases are TGCGCCAGCACCTCGGAGGCGGGTTTTACAATGAAGCAGTTCTTC. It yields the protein CASTSEAGFTMKQFF.

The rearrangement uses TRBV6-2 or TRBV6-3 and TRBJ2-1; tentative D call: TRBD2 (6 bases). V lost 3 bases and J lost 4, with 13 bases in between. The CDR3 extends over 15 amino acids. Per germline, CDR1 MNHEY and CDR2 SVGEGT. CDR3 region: CASSYRDFAYNEQFF. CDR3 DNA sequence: TGTGCCAGCAGTTATAGGGACTTTGCTTACAATGAGCAGTTCTTC.

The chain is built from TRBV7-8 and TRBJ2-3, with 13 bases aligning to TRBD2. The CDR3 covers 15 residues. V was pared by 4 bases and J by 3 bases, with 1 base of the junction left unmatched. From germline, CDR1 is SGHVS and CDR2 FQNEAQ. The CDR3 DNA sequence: TGTGCCAGCAGCTGGGGACTAGCGGGAACAGATACGCAGTATTTT. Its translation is CASSWGLAGTDTQYF. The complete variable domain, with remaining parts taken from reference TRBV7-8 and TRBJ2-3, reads GAGVSQSPRYKVAKRGQDVALRCDPISGHVSLFWYQQALGQGPEFLTYFQNEAQLDKSGLPSDRFFAERPEGSVSTLKIQRTQQEDSAVYLCASSWGLAGTDTQYFGPGTRLTVL.

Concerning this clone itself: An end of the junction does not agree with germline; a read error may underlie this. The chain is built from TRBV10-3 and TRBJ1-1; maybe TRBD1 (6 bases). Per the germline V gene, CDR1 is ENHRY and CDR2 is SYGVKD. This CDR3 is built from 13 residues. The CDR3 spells CAFREGEGTEAFF. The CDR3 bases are TGTGCCTTCAGGGAGGGGGAGGGGACTGAAGCTTTCTTT.

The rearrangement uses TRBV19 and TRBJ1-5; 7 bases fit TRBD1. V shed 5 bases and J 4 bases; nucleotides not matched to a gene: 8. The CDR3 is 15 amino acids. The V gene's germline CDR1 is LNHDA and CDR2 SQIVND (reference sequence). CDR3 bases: TGTGCCAGTAGTGGATCCGGGACAGCTAATCAGCCCCAGCATTTT. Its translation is CASSGSGTANQPQHF.

CDR3 sequence: CASSLSPDSSYNSPLHF. As DNA, the CDR3 is TGTGCCAGCAGTTTATCCCCCGACAGCTCCTATAATTCACCCCTCCACTTT. The J gene is TRBJ1-6, the V gene TRBV27; TRBD1 is a possible D gene (5 bases). Trimming cost V 0 bases and J 0 bases, with 9 bases left between them. Germline V lookup: CDR1 MNHEY, CDR2 SMNVEV (reference sequence). This CDR3 comprises 17 residues.

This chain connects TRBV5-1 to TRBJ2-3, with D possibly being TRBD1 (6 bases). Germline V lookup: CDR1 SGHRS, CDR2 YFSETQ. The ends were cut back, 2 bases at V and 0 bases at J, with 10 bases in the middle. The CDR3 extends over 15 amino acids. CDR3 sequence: CASSLQGASTDTQYF. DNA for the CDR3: TGCGCCAGCAGCTTACAGGGAGCGAGCACAGATACGCAGTATTTT.

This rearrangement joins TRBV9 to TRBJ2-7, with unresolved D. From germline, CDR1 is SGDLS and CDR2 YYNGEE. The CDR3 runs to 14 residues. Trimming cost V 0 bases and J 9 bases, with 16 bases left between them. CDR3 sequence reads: CASSVGLGEIGQYF. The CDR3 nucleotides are TGTGCCAGCAGCGTAGGATTGGGCGAGATTGGGCAGTACTTC.

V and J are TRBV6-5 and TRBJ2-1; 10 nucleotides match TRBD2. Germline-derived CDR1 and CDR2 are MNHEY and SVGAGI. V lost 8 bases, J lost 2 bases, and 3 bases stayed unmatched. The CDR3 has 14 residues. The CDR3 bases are TGTGCCAGCTATAGCGGGAGGACCTACAATGAGCAGTTCTTC. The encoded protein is CASYSGRTYNEQFF.

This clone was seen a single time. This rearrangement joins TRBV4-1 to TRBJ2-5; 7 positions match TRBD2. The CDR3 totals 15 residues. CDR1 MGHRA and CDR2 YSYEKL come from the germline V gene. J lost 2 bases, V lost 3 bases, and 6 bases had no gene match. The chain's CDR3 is CASSQSGTRQETQYF. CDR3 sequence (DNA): TGCGCCAGCAGCCAGAGCGGGACTCGGCAAGAGACCCAGTACTTC.

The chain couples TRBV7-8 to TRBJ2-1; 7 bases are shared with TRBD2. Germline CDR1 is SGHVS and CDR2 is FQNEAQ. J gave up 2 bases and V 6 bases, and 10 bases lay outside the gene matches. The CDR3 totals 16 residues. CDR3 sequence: CASSGREPRTYNEQFF. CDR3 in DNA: TGTGCCAGCAGTGGGCGGGAGCCGAGGACCTACAATGAGCAGTTCTTC.

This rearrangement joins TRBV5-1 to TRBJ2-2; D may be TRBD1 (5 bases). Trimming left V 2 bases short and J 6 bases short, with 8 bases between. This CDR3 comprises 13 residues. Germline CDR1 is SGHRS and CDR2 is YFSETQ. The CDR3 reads CASSLPGPGELFF. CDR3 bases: TGCGCCAGCAGCTTACCAGGGCCCGGGGAGCTGTTTTTT.

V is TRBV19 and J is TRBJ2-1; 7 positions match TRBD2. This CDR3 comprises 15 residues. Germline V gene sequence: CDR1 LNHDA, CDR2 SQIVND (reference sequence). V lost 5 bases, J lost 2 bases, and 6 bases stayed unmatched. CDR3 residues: CASSRASGAYNEQFF. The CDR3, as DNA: TGTGCCAGTAGTCGGGCCAGCGGGGCCTACAATGAGCAGTTCTTC.

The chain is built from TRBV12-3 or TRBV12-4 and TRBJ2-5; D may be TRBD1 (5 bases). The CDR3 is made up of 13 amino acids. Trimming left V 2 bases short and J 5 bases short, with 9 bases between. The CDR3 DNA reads TGTGCCAGCAGTTTAAGGGGTGAGGAGACCCAGTACTTC. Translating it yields CASSLRGEETQYF.

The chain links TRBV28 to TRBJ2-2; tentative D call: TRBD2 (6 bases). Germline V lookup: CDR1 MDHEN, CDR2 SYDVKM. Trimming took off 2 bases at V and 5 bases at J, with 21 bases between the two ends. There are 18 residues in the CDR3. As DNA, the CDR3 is TGTGCCAGCAGTTTAAACCTTCATGGGGGGTCACCAACCGGGGAGCTGTTTTTT. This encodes CASSLNLHGGSPTGELFF.

CDR3 amino acids: CASSVEGRGPVDTEAFF. In DNA form, the CDR3 reads TGTGCCAGCAGCGTAGAGGGCAGGGGGCCTGTTGACACTGAAGCTTTCTTT. The chain recombines TRBV9 with TRBJ1-1, with 8 bases aligning to TRBD1. With V trimmed by 0 bases and J by 3 bases, 10 bases remained unmatched. CDR3 length equals 17 residues. CDR1 and CDR2 from the germline V gene are SGDLS and YYNGEE.

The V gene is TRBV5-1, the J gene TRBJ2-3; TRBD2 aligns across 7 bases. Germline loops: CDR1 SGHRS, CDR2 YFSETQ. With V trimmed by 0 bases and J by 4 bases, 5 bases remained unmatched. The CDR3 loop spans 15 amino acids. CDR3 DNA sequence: TGCGCCAGCAGCTTGGAACGTAGCGGGCCAGATACGCAGTATTTT. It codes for CASSLERSGPDTQYF.